The 22 T cell receptor beta chains presented below share a single source sample, sequenced in a study of cytomegalovirus exposure and HLA in healthy donors (dated by TCRdb to about 2017). Library construction relied on the immunoSEQ multiplex PCR assay. The multiplex PCR relied on a mix of 60 forward primers for TCR Vbeta segments and 13 reverse primers for TCR Jbeta segments. TCRdb carries this immuneACCESS record with in-frame sequences only. Its versions omit some clonotypes, under half of them owing to an unresolved V gene in the studies checked, with the rest unexplained. Here the sample has approximately 150,000 clones; 70% to 90% occur a single time. More than 4% of the sample is in the top ten clones. Specimen: PBMCs. These receptors all come from a woman aged 40 to 49 in good health and CMV-seropositive.

The CDR3 spells CASSLRSQGGEKLFF. The CDR3 coding sequence is TGTGCCAGCAGCTTGAGGAGTCAGGGAGGTGAAAAACTGTTTTTT. The chain combines TRBV7-2 with TRBJ1-4; D may be TRBD1 (5 bases). In germline, CDR1 is SGHTA, CDR2 FQGNSA. V lost 3 bases, J lost 7 bases, and 15 bases lay in between. The CDR3 extends over 15 amino acids.

V and J are TRBV25-1 and TRBJ1-4; D is unresolved. The V end lost 0 bases, the J end lost 5 bases, and 4 bases lay between the germline ends. CDR3 length: 13 residues. Germline V gene lookup returns CDR1 MGHDK and CDR2 SYGVNS. The CDR3 protein is CASSEYGNEKLFF. CDR3 in DNA: TGTGCCAGCAGTGAATACGGGAATGAAAAACTGTTTTTT.

The gene calls are TRBV5-8 and TRBJ2-4, with D possibly TRBD2 on 5 matching bases. CDR1 and CDR2 (germline): SGHTS, YDEGEE. The CDR3 is made up of 15 amino acids. Trimming took 3 bases from V and 8 from J, leaving 18 bases between them. CDR3 nucleotide sequence: TGTGCCAGCAGCTCTCGGGGTTCCCTCGGGGACATTCAGTACTTC. Translation: CASSSRGSLGDIQYF.

The gene calls are TRBV19 and TRBJ2-7; possibly TRBD1 for D (7 bases). This CDR3 comprises 15 residues. V lost 5 bases and J lost 3, with 17 bases in between. Germline values: CDR1 LNHDA, CDR2 SQIVND (reference sequence). DNA for the CDR3: TGTGCCAGTAGTTTCCGACAGGGAGGTGGCTACGAGCAGTACTTC. It codes for CASSFRQGGGYEQYF.

This rearrangement joins TRBV10-1 to TRBJ1-2, with D possibly being TRBD1 (6 bases). The CDR3 runs to 15 residues. V was clipped by 4 bases and J by 0 bases, with 12 bases between them. Germline V gives CDR1 WNHNN, CDR2 SYGVQD (reference sequence). CDR3 protein: CASSAHDRPNYGYTF. CDR3 bases: TGCGCCAGCAGTGCCCACGACAGGCCTAACTATGGCTACACCTTC.

Note on this clone: The junction and the germline gene differ at one end; a read error may be behind it. The chain combines TRBV7-9 with TRBJ2-5; D unclear. The germline gives CDR1 SEHNR, CDR2 FQNEAQ (reference sequence). The CDR3 has 12 amino acids. The CDR3 DNA follows: TGTTCCAGCAGCTTAGTCGGGGAGACCCAGTACTTC. It translates to CSSSLVGETQYF.

This clone was counted only a few times. V gene TRBV7-3 combines with J gene TRBJ2-3; D may be TRBD1 (6 bases). This CDR3 region has 14 residues. The germline CDR1 and CDR2 sequences are SGHTA and FQGTGA. Trimming took 4 bases from V and 4 from J, leaving 12 bases between them. Here the CDR3 reads CASSSGAAADTQYF. The CDR3 DNA follows: TGTGCCAGCAGCTCAGGGGCCGCGGCAGATACGCAGTATTTT.

Concerning this clone: Relative to the germline gene, one junction end is altered; a read error may explain this. The chain uses TRBV30 and TRBJ1-1; 10 bases match TRBD1. Germline V lookup: CDR1 GTSNPN, CDR2 SVGIG (reference sequence). The length of the CDR3 is 14 residues. CDR3 in DNA: TGTGCCCGGAGCTCTCGACAGGGGGCCACTGAAGCTTTCTTT. It specifies CARSSRQGATEAFF.

The genes are TRBV9 and TRBJ1-2; 8 nucleotides agree with TRBD1. Germline trimming cut 4 bases from V and 6 bases from J; bases unmatched to any gene: 8. This CDR3 comprises 14 residues. Germline-derived CDR1 and CDR2 are SGDLS and YYNGEE. CDR3 in DNA: TGTGCCAGCAGCTATCGGGACAGGTTAGATGGCTACACCTTC. Translating gives CASSYRDRLDGYTF.

The chain is built from TRBV7-3 and TRBJ2-3; tentative D call: TRBD2 (7 bases). The germline gives CDR1 SGHTA, CDR2 FQGTGA. V was clipped by 2 bases and J by 4 bases, with 13 bases between them. The CDR3 covers 15 residues. CDR3 loop: CASSLGGGGADTQYF. The CDR3 bases are TGTGCCAGCAGCTTAGGGGGGGGCGGGGCAGATACGCAGTATTTT. The complete variable domain, with remaining parts taken from reference TRBV7-3 and TRBJ2-3, reads GAGVSQTPSNKVTEKGKYVELRCDPISGHTALYWYRQSLGQGPEFLIYFQGTGAADDSGLPNDRFFAVRPEGSVSTLKIQRTERGDSAVYLCASSLGGGGADTQYFGPGTRLTVL.

J is TRBJ2-7 and V is TRBV10-3; TRBD2 agrees at 13 bases. The junction had 18 bases not matched to a gene; V was cut back by 10 bases and J by 0 bases. The CDR3 is 19 amino acids. Germline assignment: CDR1 ENHRY and CDR2 SYGVKD. The CDR3, as DNA: TGTGCCACCTATCCGACTAGCGGGAGGCTCACCCATAGCTCCTACGAGCAGTACTTC. Translated: CATYPTSGRLTHSSYEQYF.

The CDR3 DNA reads TGTGCCAGCAGCCAGGAGGGTTTAGGCTACGAGCAGTACTTC. The encoded protein is CASSQEGLGYEQYF. The J gene is TRBJ2-7, the V gene TRBV5-6; D may be TRBD2 (6 bases). CDR3 length: 14 amino acids. Trimming took off 4 bases at V and 3 bases at J, with 14 bases between the two ends. The germline V gene has CDR1 SGHDT and CDR2 YYEEEE.

The genes are TRBV27 and TRBJ1-4; the match to TRBD1 covers 8 bases. The germline gives CDR1 MNHEY, CDR2 SMNVEV (reference sequence). The CDR3 extends over 14 amino acids. V gave up 5 bases and J gave up 13 bases; unmatched junction bases: 12. Here the CDR3 reads CASSPRDRPGGLFF. CDR3 bases: TGTGCCAGCAGTCCACGGGACAGGCCCGGCGGACTGTTTTTT. The variable domain in full, completed from reference TRBV27 and TRBJ1-4, reads EAQVTQNPRYLITVTGKKLTVTCSQNMNHEYMSWYRQDPGLGLRQIYYSMNVEVTDKGDVPEGYKVSRKEKRNFPLILESPSPNQTSLYFCASSPRDRPGGLFFGSGTQLSVL.

The chain recombines TRBV28 with TRBJ1-2, with 7 bases lining up with TRBD1. Trimming removed 8 bases from V and 0 bases from J; junction bases left unmatched: 9. CDR3 length: 15 residues. From germline, CDR1 is MDHEN and CDR2 SYDVKM. The CDR3 DNA reads as TGTGCCAGCTTAACTACCGGGACAGCTAACTATGGCTACACCTTC. This gives the protein CASLTTGTANYGYTF.

The gene calls are TRBV5-5 and TRBJ2-5, with 9 nucleotides matching TRBD2. Per the germline V gene, CDR1 is SGHKS and CDR2 is YYEKEE (reference sequence). Trimming removed 4 bases from V and 3 bases from J; junction bases left unmatched: 7. CDR3 length: 15 amino acids. The CDR3 sequence is CASSRLTSGEETQYF. DNA for the CDR3: TGTGCCAGCAGCCGCCTGACTAGCGGAGAAGAGACCCAGTACTTC.

The chain uses TRBV29-1 and TRBJ2-7; D is undetermined. This CDR3 has 15 residues. CDR1 and CDR2 (germline): SQVTM, ANQGSEA. V was shortened by 0 bases and J by 2 bases, with 14 bases between the two germline ends. The CDR3 protein is CSVEESGGAPYEQYF. The CDR3 DNA sequence: TGCAGCGTTGAAGAGTCCGGCGGTGCCCCCTACGAGCAGTACTTC.

V gene TRBV7-3 combines with J gene TRBJ1-5, with TRBD1 matching 7 bases. The ends lost 5 bases at V and 5 bases at J; junction bases unmatched: 18. The CDR3 has 18 residues. Germline CDR1 reads SGHTA; CDR2 reads FQGTGA. The CDR3 loop is CASSPQDRAPERDQPQHF. CDR3 in DNA: TGTGCCAGCAGCCCCCAAGACAGGGCCCCCGAGAGGGATCAGCCCCAGCATTTT.

V and J are TRBV5-1 and TRBJ2-3; D not certain. CDR1 is SGHRS and CDR2 is YFSETQ in the germline V gene. The CDR3 is 15 amino acids. Trimming left V 1 base short and J 2 bases short, with 11 bases between. Here the CDR3 DNA reads TGCGCCAGCAGCTTGAGGCACAGCTCCACAGATACGCAGTATTTT. Its protein product is CASSLRHSSTDTQYF.

The CDR3 nucleotides are TGTGCCAGCCCTCCGGACCGTCGGGGGTTCCACAATGAGCAGTTCTTC. Translated, it gives CASPPDRRGFHNEQFF. The V call is TRBV7-9, the J call TRBJ2-1, with D tentatively TRBD2 (6 bases). The germline V and J ends were trimmed by 8 bases and 5 bases, with 22 bases remaining between them. Germline lookup yields CDR1 SEHNR and CDR2 FQNEAQ (reference sequence). This CDR3 has 16 amino acids. Full variable domain (rest looked up from reference TRBV7-9 and TRBJ2-1): DTGVSQNPRHKITKRGQNVTFRCDPISEHNRLYWYRQTLGQGPEFLTYFQNEAQLEKSRLLSDRFSAERPKGSFSTLEIQRTEQGDSAMYLCASPPDRRGFHNEQFFGPGTRLTVL.

The J gene is TRBJ2-7, the V gene TRBV27; 10 bases are a match to TRBD2. The CDR3 has 14 residues. Trimming at V came to 5 bases and at J to 2 bases, leaving 3 bases not matched to a gene. CDR1 is MNHEY and CDR2 is SMNVEV in the germline V gene (reference sequence). The CDR3 DNA is TGTGCCAGCAGTAGGGGACTAGCGACCTACGAGCAGTACTTC. Its protein product is CASSRGLATYEQYF.

This chain joins TRBV9 and TRBJ2-2; 7 bases are a match to TRBD1. This CDR3 contains 15 residues. Per the germline V gene, CDR1 is SGDLS and CDR2 is YYNGEE. The V gene end was trimmed by 0 bases and the J gene end by 8 bases; junction bases not matched to a gene: 7. The CDR3 reads CASSVVGQWGGELFF. The CDR3 DNA follows: TGTGCCAGCAGCGTAGTGGGACAGTGGGGAGGGGAGCTGTTTTTT.

Turning to this clone: The sample has other DNA sequences that encode this CDR3 too. The chain links TRBV18 to TRBJ1-4, with 10 bases aligning to TRBD1. The V gene end was trimmed by 3 bases and the J gene end by 8 bases; junction bases not matched to a gene: 3. This CDR3 region has 14 residues. CDR1 and CDR2 from the germline V gene are KGHSH and LQKENI. CDR3 bases: TGTGCCAGCTCACCTGACAGGGGGCTCGAAAAACTGTTTTTT. This codes for CASSPDRGLEKLFF.